This TCR beta chain is from a study of CD8+ T cells in alopecia areata. Overall study context: It was oral tofacitinib, at 5 to 10 mg twice daily, that treated patients received. Among treated patients, severity was scored by affected scalp area percentage.

The sample's treatment: oral pan-JAK inhibitor, 5-10 mg twice daily. The sequencing template was cDNA reverse transcribed from extracted RNA. The assay was immunoSEQ multiplex PCR, and TCRdb's table has in-frame clones only and misses some. Among over 150,000 clones listed, roughly 50% were seen once. J lost 11 bases, V lost 4 bases, and 9 bases had no gene match. From germline, CDR1 is GTSNPN and CDR2 SVGIG (reference sequence). CDR3 size: 12 residues. This specimen consisted of CD8+ T cells sorted from blood, obtained at week 24, from a patient treated with tofacitinib. The rearrangement uses TRBV30 and TRBJ2-5, with 8 bases that match TRBD1. The TCR was taken from a human donor with alopecia areata. The CDR3 protein is CAWIQGAGEQYF. DNA of the CDR3: TGTGCCTGGATCCAGGGGGCTGGTGAGCAGTACTTC.